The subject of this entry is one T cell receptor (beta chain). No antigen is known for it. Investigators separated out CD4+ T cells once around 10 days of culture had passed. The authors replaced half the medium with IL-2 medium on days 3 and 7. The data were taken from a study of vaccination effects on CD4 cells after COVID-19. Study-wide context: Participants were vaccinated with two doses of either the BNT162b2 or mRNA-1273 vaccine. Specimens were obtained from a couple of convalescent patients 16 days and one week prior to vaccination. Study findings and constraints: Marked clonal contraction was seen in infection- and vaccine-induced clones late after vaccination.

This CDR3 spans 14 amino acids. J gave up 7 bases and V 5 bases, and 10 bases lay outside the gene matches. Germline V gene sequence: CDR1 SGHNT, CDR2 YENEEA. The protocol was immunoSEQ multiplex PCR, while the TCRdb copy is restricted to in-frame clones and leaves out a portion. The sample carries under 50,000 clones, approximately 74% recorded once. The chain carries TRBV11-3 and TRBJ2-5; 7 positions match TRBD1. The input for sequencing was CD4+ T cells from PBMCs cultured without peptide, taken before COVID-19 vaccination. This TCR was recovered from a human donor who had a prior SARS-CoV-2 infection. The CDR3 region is CASSLPDRLPTQYF. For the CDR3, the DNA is TGTGCCAGCAGCCTTCCGGACAGGCTACCGACCCAGTACTTC.